Here is one T cell receptor (beta chain) with its context. Profiled with immunoSEQ multiplex PCR; TCRdb holds only in-frame clones, not every one. The repertoire holds under 450,000 clones, with more than 70% as singletons. This specimen belongs to a study of blood T cell repertoires in COVID-19. The V and J ends lost 4 bases and 10 bases, in that order; junction bases with no gene match: 10. The CDR3 runs to 14 residues. Germline V gene data show CDR1 as KGHSH and CDR2 as LQKENI. Material: peripheral blood. This receptor was obtained from a woman aged 45-60 years with COVID-19, enrolled during active disease. The rearrangement uses TRBV18 and TRBJ1-1; 9 bases fit TRBD1. CDR3 coding DNA: TGTGCCAGCTCACTCCGACAGGGGGAGCGCGGAGCTTTCTTT. Amino acid sequence: CASSLRQGERGAFF.